A single TCR beta chain is shown here with its context. The table came from immunoSEQ multiplex PCR; TCRdb's copy has only in-frame clones and leaves some out. The profile shows approximately 16,000 clones, less than 80% of them singletons. Lymphocytes (intraepithelial and lamina propria) were released by processing the graft tissue. Germline V gives CDR1 SGHRS, CDR2 YFSETQ. The CDR3 length is 14 residues. The V and J ends lost 4 bases and 10 bases, in that order; junction bases with no gene match: 9. The data were obtained in a study of graft-versus-host responses after intestinal transplantation. Sequenced material: ileum tissue, taken just under 700 days after intestinal transplantation. The sequence was collected from a human patient who received an intestinal transplant, so some T cells may come from the graft donor. The chain has TRBV5-1 and TRBJ1-1; 11 nucleotides line up with TRBD1. For the CDR3, the DNA is TGCGCCAGCAGCATAGGGAGGGACAGGGGGAGAGCTTTCTTT. Amino acids: CASSIGRDRGRAFF.